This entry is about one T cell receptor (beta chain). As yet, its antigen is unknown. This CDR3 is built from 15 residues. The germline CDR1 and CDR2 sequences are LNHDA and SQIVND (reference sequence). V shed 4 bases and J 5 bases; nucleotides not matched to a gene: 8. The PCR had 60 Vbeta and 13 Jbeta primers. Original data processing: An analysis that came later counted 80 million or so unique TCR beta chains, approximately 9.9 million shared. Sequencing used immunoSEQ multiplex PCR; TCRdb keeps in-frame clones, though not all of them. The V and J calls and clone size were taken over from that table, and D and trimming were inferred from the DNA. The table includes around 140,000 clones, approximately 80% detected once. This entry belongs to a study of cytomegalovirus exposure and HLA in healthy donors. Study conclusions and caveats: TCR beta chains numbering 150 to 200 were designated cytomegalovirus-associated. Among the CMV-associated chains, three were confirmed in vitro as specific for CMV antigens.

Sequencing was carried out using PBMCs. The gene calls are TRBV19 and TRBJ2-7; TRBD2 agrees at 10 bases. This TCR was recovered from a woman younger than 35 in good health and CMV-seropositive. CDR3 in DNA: TGTGCCAGTAGTAGGGGGACTAGCGAGTCCCACGAGCAGTACTTC. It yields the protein CASSRGTSESHEQYF.